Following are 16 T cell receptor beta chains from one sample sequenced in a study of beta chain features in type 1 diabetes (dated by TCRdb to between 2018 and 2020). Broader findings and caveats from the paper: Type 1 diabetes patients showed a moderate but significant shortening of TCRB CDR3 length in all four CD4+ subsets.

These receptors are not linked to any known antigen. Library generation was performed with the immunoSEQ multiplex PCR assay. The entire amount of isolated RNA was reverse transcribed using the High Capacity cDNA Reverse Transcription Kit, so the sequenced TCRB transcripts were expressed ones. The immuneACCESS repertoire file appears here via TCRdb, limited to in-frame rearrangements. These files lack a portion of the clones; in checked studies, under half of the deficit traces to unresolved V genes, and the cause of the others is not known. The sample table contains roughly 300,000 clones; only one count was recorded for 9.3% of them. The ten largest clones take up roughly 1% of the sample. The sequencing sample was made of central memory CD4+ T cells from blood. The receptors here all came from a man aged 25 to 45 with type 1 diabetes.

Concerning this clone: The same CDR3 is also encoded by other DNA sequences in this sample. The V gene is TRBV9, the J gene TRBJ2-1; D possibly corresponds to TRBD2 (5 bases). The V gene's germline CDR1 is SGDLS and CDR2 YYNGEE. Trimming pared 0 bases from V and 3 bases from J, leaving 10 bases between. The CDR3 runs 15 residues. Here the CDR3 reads CASSVGGLSYNEQFF. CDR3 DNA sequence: TGTGCCAGCAGCGTAGGAGGGCTAAGCTACAATGAGCAGTTCTTC.

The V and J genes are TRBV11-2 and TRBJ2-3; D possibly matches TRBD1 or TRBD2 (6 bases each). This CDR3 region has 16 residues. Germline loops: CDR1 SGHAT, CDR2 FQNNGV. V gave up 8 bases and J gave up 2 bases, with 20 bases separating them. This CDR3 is CASLGRGLIFTDTQYF. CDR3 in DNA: TGTGCCAGCTTGGGCCGGGGGCTCATTTTCACAGATACGCAGTATTTT.

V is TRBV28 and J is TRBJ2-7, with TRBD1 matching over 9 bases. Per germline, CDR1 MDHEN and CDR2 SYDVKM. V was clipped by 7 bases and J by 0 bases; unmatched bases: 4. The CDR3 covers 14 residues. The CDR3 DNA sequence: TGTGCCAGCATTTCGGGACAGGGCTCCTACGAGCAGTACTTC. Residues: CASISGQGSYEQYF.

The CDR3 is CASSLSPLRQGAFYSPLHF. The CDR3 DNA follows: TGTGCCAGCAGCTTAAGTCCCTTGAGGCAGGGGGCCTTCTATTCACCCCTCCACTTT. The V and J genes are TRBV7-9 and TRBJ1-6; 8 nucleotides line up with TRBD1. Germline CDR1 reads SEHNR; CDR2 reads FQNEAQ (reference sequence). The junction had 17 bases not matched to a gene; V was cut back by 2 bases and J by 8 bases. CDR3 size: 19 residues.

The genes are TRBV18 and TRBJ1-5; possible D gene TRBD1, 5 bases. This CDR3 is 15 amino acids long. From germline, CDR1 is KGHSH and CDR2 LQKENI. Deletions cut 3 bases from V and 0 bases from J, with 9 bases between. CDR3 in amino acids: CASSPDSLSNQPQHF. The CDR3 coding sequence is TGTGCCAGCTCACCCGACAGCCTTAGCAATCAGCCCCAGCATTTT. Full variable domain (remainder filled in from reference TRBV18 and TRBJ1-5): NAGVMQNPRHLVRRRGQEARLRCSPMKGHSHVYWYRQLPEEGLKFMVYLQKENIIDESGMPKERFSAEFPKEGPSILRIQQVVRGDSAAYFCASSPDSLSNQPQHFGDGTRLSIL.

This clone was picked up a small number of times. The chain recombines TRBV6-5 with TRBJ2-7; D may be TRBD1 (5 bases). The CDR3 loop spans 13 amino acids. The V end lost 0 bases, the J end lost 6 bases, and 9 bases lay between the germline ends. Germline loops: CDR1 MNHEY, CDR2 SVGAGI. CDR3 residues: CASSYSGQPEQYF. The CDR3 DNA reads TGTGCCAGCAGTTACTCGGGGCAGCCCGAGCAGTACTTC.

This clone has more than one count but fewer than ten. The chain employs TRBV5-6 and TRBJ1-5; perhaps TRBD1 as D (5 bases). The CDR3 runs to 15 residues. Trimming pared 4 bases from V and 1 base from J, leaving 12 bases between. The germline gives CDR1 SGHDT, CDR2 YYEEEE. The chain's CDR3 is CASSQTRGSNQPQHF. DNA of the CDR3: TGTGCCAGCAGCCAAACCCGGGGGAGCAATCAGCCCCAGCATTTT.

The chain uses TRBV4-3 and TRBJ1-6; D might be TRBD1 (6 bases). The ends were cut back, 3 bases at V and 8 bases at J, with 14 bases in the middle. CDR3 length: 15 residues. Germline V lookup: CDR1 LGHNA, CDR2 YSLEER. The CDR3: CASSQETGGHSPLHF. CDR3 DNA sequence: TGCGCCAGCAGCCAGGAAACGGGGGGGCATTCACCCCTCCACTTT.

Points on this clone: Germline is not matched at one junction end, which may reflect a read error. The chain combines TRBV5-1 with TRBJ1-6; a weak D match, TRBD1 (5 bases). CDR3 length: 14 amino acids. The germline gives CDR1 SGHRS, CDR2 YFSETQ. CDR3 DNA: TGCGCCAGCAGTGACAGTTCCTTTAATTCACCCCTCCACTTT. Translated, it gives CASSDSSFNSPLHF.

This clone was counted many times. The CDR3 coding sequence is TGCGCCAGCAGTCCGGAGGGGGATAATGAAAAACTGTTTTTT. Translated: CASSPEGDNEKLFF. This chain joins TRBV5-1 and TRBJ1-4; possibly TRBD1 for D (6 bases). CDR3 length equals 14 residues. Looked up from germline, CDR1 is SGHRS and CDR2 is YFSETQ. V was pared by 5 bases and J by 4 bases, with 12 bases between.

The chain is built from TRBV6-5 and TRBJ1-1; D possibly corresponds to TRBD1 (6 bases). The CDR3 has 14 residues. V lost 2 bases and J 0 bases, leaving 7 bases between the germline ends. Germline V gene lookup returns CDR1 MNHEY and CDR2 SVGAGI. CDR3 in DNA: TGTGCCAGCAGTTACGGACAGATGAACACTGAAGCTTTCTTT. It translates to CASSYGQMNTEAFF.

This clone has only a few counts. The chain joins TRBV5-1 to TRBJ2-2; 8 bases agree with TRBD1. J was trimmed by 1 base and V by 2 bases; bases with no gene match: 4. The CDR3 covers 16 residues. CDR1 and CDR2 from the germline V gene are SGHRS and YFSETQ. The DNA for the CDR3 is TGCGCCAGCAGCTTATCCGGGACAGGGAACACCGGGGAGCTGTTTTTT. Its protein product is CASSLSGTGNTGELFF.

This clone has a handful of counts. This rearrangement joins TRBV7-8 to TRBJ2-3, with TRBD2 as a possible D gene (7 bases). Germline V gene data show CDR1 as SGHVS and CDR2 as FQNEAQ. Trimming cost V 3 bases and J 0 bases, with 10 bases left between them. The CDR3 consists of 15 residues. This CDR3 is CASSLRGPSTDTQYF. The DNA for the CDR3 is TGTGCCAGCAGCTTGCGGGGGCCTAGCACAGATACGCAGTATTTT.

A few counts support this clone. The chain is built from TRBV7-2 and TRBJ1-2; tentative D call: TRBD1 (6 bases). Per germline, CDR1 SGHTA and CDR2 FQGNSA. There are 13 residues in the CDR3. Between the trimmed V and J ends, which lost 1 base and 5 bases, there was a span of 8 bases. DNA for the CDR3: TGTGCCAGCAGCTTAGGACAGGAATATGGCTACACCTTC. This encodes CASSLGQEYGYTF.

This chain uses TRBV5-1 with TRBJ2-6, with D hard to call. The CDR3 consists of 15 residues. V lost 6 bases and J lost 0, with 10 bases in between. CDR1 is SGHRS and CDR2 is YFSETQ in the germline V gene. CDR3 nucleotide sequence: TGCGCCAGCACATTTAATCCCTCTGGGGCCAACGTCCTGACTTTC. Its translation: CASTFNPSGANVLTF. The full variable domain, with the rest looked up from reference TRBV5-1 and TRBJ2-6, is KAGVTQTPRYLIKTRGQQVTLSCSPISGHRSVSWYQQTPGQGLQFLFEYFSETQRNKGNFPGRFSGRQFSNSRSEMNVSTLELGDSALYLCASTFNPSGANVLTFGAGSRLTVL.

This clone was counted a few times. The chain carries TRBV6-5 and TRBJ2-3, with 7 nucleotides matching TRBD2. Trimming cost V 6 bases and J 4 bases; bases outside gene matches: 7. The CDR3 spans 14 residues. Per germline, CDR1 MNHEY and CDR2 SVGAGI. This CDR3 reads CASRLGGTADTQYF. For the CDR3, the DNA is TGTGCCAGCAGACTCGGGGGGACGGCAGATACGCAGTATTTT.